Listed below are T cell receptor beta chains from one sample, sequenced in a study of blood T cell repertoires in COVID-19. Libraries were prepared by immunoSEQ multiplex PCR; TCRdb keeps only in-frame clonotypes and omits some of them. The table includes 250,000 or so clones, about 83% detected once. The specimen was peripheral blood. These TCRs come from a woman aged 35 to 49 who had recovered from COVID-19. The CDR3 runs from the conserved cysteine through the conserved F or W. A D gene is named only where the DNA matches it firmly. Only part of the rows carry a size: once, few, many, or a class if the clone is expanded.

>TRBD1|TRBV19|TRBJ2-4|NA
TGTGCCAGTAGTACGGACAGGCGACGAATTCAGTACTTC
CASSTDRRRIQYF
>NA|TRBV7-9|TRBJ1-5|NA
TGTGCCAGCAGCATCCAATACCCGGGGTATAGCAATCAGCCCCAGCATTTT
CASSIQYPGYSNQPQHF
>NA|TRBV18|TRBJ2-7|NA
TGTGCCAGCTCACCACCTCCCTTTGGGACAAGCGAGCAGTACTTC
CASSPPPFGTSEQYF
>TRBD1|TRBV10-3|TRBJ1-1|NA
TGTGCCATCAGACCCGACAGGGGCATGAACACTGAAGCTTTCTTT
CAIRPDRGMNTEAFF
>NA|TRBV10-1|TRBJ2-3|NA
TGCGCCAGCAGTGAGATCTCAGGGGGCACAGATACGCAGTATTTT
CASSEISGGTDTQYF
>TRBD2|TRBV27|TRBJ2-1|NA
TGTGCCAGCAGTCTTAGCGGGGGGGCCTCCAATGAGCAGTTCTTC
CASSLSGGASNEQFF
>NA|TRBV7-2|TRBJ1-4|NA
TGTGCCAGCAGCTTAAGGTCTGCGGGGGATAATGAAAAACTGTTTTTT
CASSLRSAGDNEKLFF
>NA|TRBV7-9|TRBJ1-6|NA
TGTGCCAGCAGCTTAGACAGGGACTATAATTCACCCCTCCACTTT
CASSLDRDYNSPLHF
>NA|TRBV11-3|TRBJ1-5|once
TGTGCCAGCAGCTTTGGGGGGAGTCAGCCCCAGCATTTT
CASSFGGSQPQHF
>TRBD2|TRBV7-9|TRBJ2-5|NA
TGTGCCAGCAGTTTAATAGCGGGGGCCGAAGAGACCCAGTACTTC
CASSLIAGAEETQYF
>NA|TRBV2|TRBJ1-5|few
TGTGCCAGCCTTGGGGGGACCTGGGATAGCAATCAGCCCCAGCATTTT
CASLGGTWDSNQPQHF
>NA|TRBV20-1|TRBJ1-5|few
TGCAGTGCTAGTGGAGCGGTGCAGGTCAATCAGCCCCAGCATTTT
CSASGAVQVNQPQHF
>TRBD1|TRBV24-1|TRBJ2-3|NA
TGTGCCACCAGTGAAGCCGGGACAGGGGGCACAGATACGCAGTATTTT
CATSEAGTGGTDTQYF
>NA|TRBV30|TRBJ2-4|NA
TGTGCCTGGAGTGTACCGAGGAGACAGACCCTAGCCAAAAACATTCAGTACTTC
CAWSVPRRQTLAKNIQYF
>NA|TRBV6-4|TRBJ2-5|NA
TGTGCCAGCAAGGAGGGAGAGACCCAGTACTTC
CASKEGETQYF
>NA|TRBV2|TRBJ1-2|NA
TGTGCCAGCAGTGAATATCGGGGAGTTAGCTATGGCTACACCTTC
CASSEYRGVSYGYTF
>NA|TRBV3-1/TRBV3-2|TRBJ1-4|NA
TGTGCCAGCACGCCAAGCCCGGGAACTAATGAAAAACTGTTTTTT
CASTPSPGTNEKLFF
>NA|TRBV6-2/TRBV6-3|TRBJ1-2|once
TGTGCCAGCAGCCACCCAGGGCGGCGGTTTAATGGCTACACCTTC
CASSHPGRRFNGYTF
>NA|TRBV9|TRBJ2-1|NA
TGTGCCAGCAGCGCGGACAGAGGTCGGCAGTTCTTC
CASSADRGRQFF
>NA|TRBV9|TRBJ2-5|NA
TGTGCCAGCAGCGTAGACAGGGGGGGAAGGGAGACCCAGTACTTC
CASSVDRGGRETQYF
>NA|TRBV5-1|TRBJ1-2|NA
TGCGCCAGCAGCTTTGGGGGGGTTAACTATGGCTACACCTTC
CASSFGGVNYGYTF
>NA|TRBV28|TRBJ2-7|NA
TGTGCCAGCAGTTTCCCGGGGTGGGGGCCCTACGAGCAGTACTTC
CASSFPGWGPYEQYF
>NA|TRBV28|TRBJ1-1|NA
TGTGCCAGCAGTCGAACAAACCCTCGGCCCGAGGGTGCTTTCTTT
CASSRTNPRPEGAFF
>NA|TRBV24-1|TRBJ2-6|NA
TGTGCCACCAGTGATGTGGCGTCAGGGACTGGGGCCAACGTCCTGACTTTC
CATSDVASGTGANVLTF
>TRBD1|TRBV2|TRBJ1-2|NA
TGTGCCAGCAGTGAGCCGGGACAGTTTTTATCGGCTAACTATGGCTACACCTTC
CASSEPGQFLSANYGYTF
>NA|TRBV7-2|TRBJ1-5|NA
TGTGCCAGCAGCTTAGCGAACCAGGGTTCCCAGCCCCAGCATTTT
CASSLANQGSQPQHF
>NA|TRBV5-1|TRBJ1-6|NA
TGCGCCAGCAGACCAGACTCCTATAATTCACCCCTCCACTTT
CASRPDSYNSPLHF
>NA|TRBV7-3|TRBJ1-5|NA
TGTGCCAGCAGCTTAGGTGTACGGGGAAATCAGCCCCAGCATTTT
CASSLGVRGNQPQHF
>TRBD1|TRBV28|TRBJ1-1|NA
TGTGCCAGCAGTCCCGAGGGGGCGGTTGCTGAAGCTTTCTTT
CASSPEGAVAEAFF
>TRBD2|TRBV28|TRBJ2-2|NA
TGTGCCAGCAATCGGTGGGAGAGCGGGGGCCAATTGAACACCGGGGAGCTGTTTTTT
CASNRWESGGQLNTGELFF
>NA|TRBV4-1|TRBJ1-1|NA
TGCGCCAGCAGCCAAGAAGCGTACACTGAAGCTTTCTTT
CASSQEAYTEAFF
>TRBD2|TRBV28|TRBJ2-3|once
TGTGCCAGCAGTTTAGGATTGGCGGGGGGAGATACGCAGTATTTT
CASSLGLAGGDTQYF
>NA|TRBV7-9|TRBJ2-6|NA
TGTGCCAGCAGCCCGTCTGGGGCCAACGTCCTGACTTTC
CASSPSGANVLTF
>NA|TRBV12-3/TRBV12-4|TRBJ1-1|NA
TGTGCCAGCACCCAGGCGACGAACACTGAAGCTTTCTTT
CASTQATNTEAFF
>NA|TRBV29-1|TRBJ1-1|NA
TGCAGCGTTACGGACAGGAACACTGAAGCTTTCTTT
CSVTDRNTEAFF
>TRBD2|TRBV7-9|TRBJ2-1|many
TGTGCCAGCAGTTCCGGGACTAGCGGGGGTGAGCAGTTCTTC
CASSSGTSGGEQFF
>TRBD1|TRBV7-9|TRBJ2-7|few
TGTGCCAGCAGCTTCCCCGGGGACAGGGTGGGGGAGCAGTACTTC
CASSFPGDRVGEQYF
>TRBD2|TRBV2|TRBJ2-5|NA
TGTGCCAGCAGTAAGACTAGCGACCAAGAGACCCAGTACTTC
CASSKTSDQETQYF
>TRBD2|TRBV28|TRBJ2-1|NA
TGTGCCAGCAGTTTGGGTCTAGCGGGATACAATGAGCAGTTCTTC
CASSLGLAGYNEQFF
>TRBD1|TRBV6-6|TRBJ1-2|NA
TGTGCCAGCAGTTACTCGACAGGGGAGAATGGCTACACCTTC
CASSYSTGENGYTF
>TRBD2|TRBV29-1|TRBJ2-3|NA
TGCAGCGCCCGTAAGGCGGGGGGAACAGATACGCAGTATTTT
CSARKAGGTDTQYF
>TRBD2|TRBV14|TRBJ2-7|NA
TGTGCCAGCAGCCTTCGGACTAGCGGGGGATACTTCTCCTACGAGCAGTACTTC
CASSLRTSGGYFSYEQYF